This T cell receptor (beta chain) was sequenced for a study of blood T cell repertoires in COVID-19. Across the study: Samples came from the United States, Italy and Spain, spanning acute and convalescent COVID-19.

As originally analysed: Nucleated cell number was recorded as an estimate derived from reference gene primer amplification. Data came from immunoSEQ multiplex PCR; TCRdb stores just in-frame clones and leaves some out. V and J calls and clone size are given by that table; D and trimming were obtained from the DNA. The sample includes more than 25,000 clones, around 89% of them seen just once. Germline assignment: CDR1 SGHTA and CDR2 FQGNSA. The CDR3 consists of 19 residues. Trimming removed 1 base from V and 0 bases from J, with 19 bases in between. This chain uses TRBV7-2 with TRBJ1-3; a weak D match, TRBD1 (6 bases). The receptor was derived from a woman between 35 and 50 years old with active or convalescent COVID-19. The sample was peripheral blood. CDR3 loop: CASSLVGGGAGRSGNTIYF. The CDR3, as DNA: TGTGCCAGCAGCTTAGTAGGGGGGGGCGCAGGTCGCTCTGGAAACACCATATATTTT.